The 27 T cell receptor beta chains below come from one sample, sequenced in a study of radiation and T cells in renal cell carcinoma. The table came from immunoSEQ multiplex PCR; TCRdb's copy has only in-frame clones and leaves some out. The sample gives about 150,000 clones, 70% to 90% of which show up once; about a sixth is in the top ten. The time point here: blood 4 weeks post-SBRT, at nephrectomy. Treatment noted: 15 Gy SBRT to primary tumor, nephrectomy 4 weeks later. Specimen: blood, collected from a patient whose treatment included radiotherapy and nephrectomy. The receptors originated from a woman between 50 and 59 years old with renal cell carcinoma.

The CDR3 is CASSLVAGGTSYEQYF. The CDR3 DNA follows: TGTGCCAGCAGCTTAGTAGCGGGGGGGACCTCCTACGAGCAGTACTTC. This chain connects TRBV7-2 to TRBJ2-7; TRBD2 aligns across 11 bases. The CDR3 covers 16 residues. V gave up 1 base and J gave up 0 bases; unmatched junction bases: 2. Looked up from germline, CDR1 is SGHTA and CDR2 is FQGNSA.

This clone has a single count. This sequence joins TRBV4-2 and TRBJ1-3; D gene uncertain. This CDR3 contains 15 residues. Trimming removed 4 bases at V and 4 bases at J, with 14 bases between. The germline gives CDR1 LGHNA, CDR2 YNFKEQ. In nucleotides, the CDR3 is TGTGCCAGCAGCCTTCCCCCCACAGAAGGAAACACCATATATTTT. Translating gives CASSLPPTEGNTIYF.

V usage is TRBV5-4 and J usage is TRBJ1-4; TRBD1 is a possible D gene (5 bases). V lost 7 bases to trimming and J lost 5 bases, with 12 bases between them. CDR3 length: 13 residues. Germline values: CDR1 SGHNT, CDR2 YYREEE (reference sequence). The CDR3 nucleotides read TGTGCCAGCGGGAAGGGGCGGAATGAAAAACTGTTTTTT. Its translation is CASGKGRNEKLFF.

The chain employs TRBV7-9 and TRBJ2-5, with D unclear. The CDR3 contains 15 residues. V was shortened by 4 bases and J by 4 bases, with 16 bases between the two germline ends. Germline lookup yields CDR1 SEHNR and CDR2 FQNEAQ (reference sequence). The CDR3 coding sequence is TGTGCCAGCAGCTCAGACTCACTTTTTCCAGAGACCCAGTACTTC. This encodes CASSSDSLFPETQYF.

This clone was seen only a few times. The chain uses TRBV18 and TRBJ2-2; weak D call: TRBD1 (5 bases). Germline CDR1 reads KGHSH; CDR2 reads LQKENI. The CDR3 loop spans 16 amino acids. The V gene lost 2 bases and the J gene lost 3 bases, with 13 bases spanning the gap. CDR3 in DNA: TGTGCCAGCTCACCAGGATACCAGGGTTACACCGGGGAGCTGTTTTTT. This sequence encodes CASSPGYQGYTGELFF.

This clone was seen only once. V is TRBV6-1 and J is TRBJ1-2; D ambiguous. The germline V gene has CDR1 MNHNS and CDR2 SASEGT. V shed 4 bases and J shed 2 bases, with 5 bases lying between them. The CDR3 extends over 12 amino acids. CDR3 coding DNA: TGTGCCAGCAGTGTTGGAAACTATGGCTACACCTTC. Its protein product is CASSVGNYGYTF.

This rearrangement joins TRBV6-5 to TRBJ1-2; 7 bases agree with TRBD1. CDR3 length: 15 amino acids. The germline V gene has CDR1 MNHEY and CDR2 SVGAGI. Trimming at V came to 4 bases and at J to 2 bases, leaving 7 bases not matched to a gene. CDR3: CASSFSRDRNYGYTF. The CDR3 bases are TGTGCCAGCAGTTTTTCCCGGGACAGAAACTATGGCTACACCTTC.

V and J are TRBV5-6 and TRBJ1-2; D is ambiguous. Germline values: CDR1 SGHDT, CDR2 YYEEEE. Trimming stripped 1 base from V and 1 base from J, with 11 bases between. CDR3 length: 15 residues. The DNA for the CDR3 is TGTGCCAGCAGCTTGTCGGGCACAAGTAACTATGGCTACACCTTC. Translation gives CASSLSGTSNYGYTF.

This sequence joins TRBV19 and TRBJ1-1; D perhaps matches TRBD1 (5 bases). The CDR3 runs 13 residues. CDR1 and CDR2 from the germline V gene are LNHDA and SQIVND (reference sequence). V was cut by 4 bases and J by 4 bases, with 10 bases left in between. CDR3 in DNA: TGTGCCAGTAGTACGGGGGTGGGCACTGAAGCTTTCTTT. This sequence encodes CASSTGVGTEAFF.

V and J are TRBV5-1 and TRBJ1-5; 7 positions agree with TRBD1. This CDR3 is built from 13 residues. The germline V gene has CDR1 SGHRS and CDR2 YFSETQ. The J segment lost 5 bases and the V segment lost 4 bases, leaving 3 bases of the junction unmatched. DNA of the CDR3: TGCGCCAGCAGCAGACAGGGAGATCAGCCCCAGCATTTT. This encodes CASSRQGDQPQHF.

V and J are TRBV10-3 and TRBJ1-5, with 7 bases fitting TRBD1. V lost 6 bases, J lost 5 bases, and 4 bases stayed unmatched. The CDR3 runs 13 residues. The V gene's germline CDR1 is ENHRY and CDR2 SYGVKD. The DNA for the CDR3 is TGTGCCATCAGACAGGGGACGGATCAGCCCCAGCATTTT. Translating gives CAIRQGTDQPQHF.

About this clone itself: Its ends do not fully match the called genes, so a read error is possible. The same CDR3 arises from other DNA sequences in this sample as well. This chain connects TRBV6-6 to TRBJ2-5; D is tentatively TRBD1 or TRBD2 (5 bases each). The CDR3 is 16 residues long. Germline V gives CDR1 MNHNY, CDR2 SVGAGI (reference sequence). DNA of the CDR3: TGTGCCAGCAGTTACTCCGGGACGGCTAGCAGGGAGACTCAGTACTTC. Its protein is CASSYSGTASRETQYF.

V is TRBV11-3 and J is TRBJ2-1, with 7 bases identical to TRBD1. Losses at the gene ends were 4 bases for V and 6 bases for J; bases not matched to a gene: 6. The germline gives CDR1 SGHNT, CDR2 YENEEA. CDR3 length equals 14 residues. This CDR3 reads CASSSLGTANEQFF. The CDR3 nucleotides read TGTGCCAGCAGCTCACTCGGGACAGCCAATGAGCAGTTCTTC.

This chain joins TRBV2 and TRBJ1-2; TRBD1 is a possible D gene (5 bases). Trimming left V 7 bases short and J 5 bases short, with 20 bases between. Germline V gene lookup returns CDR1 SNHLY and CDR2 FYNNEI. The CDR3 has 15 amino acids. CDR3 residues: CASIPEIGGIYGYTF. DNA for the CDR3: TGTGCCAGCATTCCAGAGATTGGGGGTATATATGGCTACACCTTC.

V gene TRBV11-2 combines with J gene TRBJ2-3, with a possible D match to TRBD2 (6 bases). V was shortened by 5 bases and J by 0 bases, with 12 bases between the two germline ends. CDR3 length equals 15 residues. Germline V lookup: CDR1 SGHAT, CDR2 FQNNGV. The CDR3 here is CASSRGSGSTDTQYF. The CDR3 nucleotides are TGTGCCAGCAGCCGGGGGTCTGGTAGCACAGATACGCAGTATTTT.

In DNA, the CDR3 is TGTGCCAGCAGCTTGGGACAGGGGGTCTACGAGCAGTACTTC. It yields the protein CASSLGQGVYEQYF. The genes are TRBV5-5 and TRBJ2-7; 9 nucleotides match TRBD1. Germline lookup yields CDR1 SGHKS and CDR2 YYEKEE (reference sequence). The CDR3 runs 14 residues. The V and J ends lost 0 bases and 3 bases, in that order; junction bases with no gene match: 1.

The rearrangement uses TRBV5-4 and TRBJ2-1; 9 nucleotides align to TRBD1. V trimming: 0 bases; J trimming: 5 bases; junction bases outside the gene matches: 3. Germline lookup yields CDR1 SGHNT and CDR2 YYREEE (reference sequence). The CDR3 length is 15 residues. The CDR3 region is CASSLGGTGNNEQFF. DNA for the CDR3: TGTGCCAGCAGCTTGGGTGGGACAGGGAACAATGAGCAGTTCTTC.

V is TRBV5-5 and J is TRBJ2-1; 12 bases align to TRBD2. Trimming at V came to 4 bases and at J to 4 bases, leaving 6 bases not matched to a gene. The CDR3 has 16 residues. The germline CDR1 and CDR2 sequences are SGHKS and YYEKEE (reference sequence). Here the CDR3 DNA reads TGTGCCAGCAGCCGACTAGCGGGAGTCGGATACAATGAGCAGTTCTTC. Translation gives CASSRLAGVGYNEQFF.

The chain uses TRBV4-1 and TRBJ1-5; D might be TRBD1 (6 bases). The V gene lost 6 bases and the J gene lost 7 bases, with 16 bases spanning the gap. The CDR3 spans 14 residues. CDR1 and CDR2 from the germline V gene are MGHRA and YSYEKL. The CDR3 nucleotides are TGCGCCAGCAGTTATAACAGGGCGGACCAGCCCCAGCATTTT. Its protein product is CASSYNRADQPQHF.

The chain is built from TRBV5-1 and TRBJ2-3, with 8 bases matching TRBD1. Germline V gene sequence: CDR1 SGHRS, CDR2 YFSETQ. CDR3 length equals 13 residues. Unmatched junction bases numbered 3, after V lost 5 bases and J lost 4 bases. The chain's CDR3 is CASRTGAPDTQYF. In DNA form, the CDR3 reads TGCGCCAGCAGGACAGGGGCCCCAGATACGCAGTATTTT.

On this clone itself: The sample has other DNA sequences that encode this CDR3 too. V and J are TRBV9 and TRBJ1-1, with TRBD1 matching over 7 bases. The CDR3 sequence is 14 residues long. Losses at the gene ends were 4 bases for V and 3 bases for J; bases not matched to a gene: 6. Germline V lookup: CDR1 SGDLS, CDR2 YYNGEE. The CDR3 region has the DNA TGTGCCAGCAGCCCTCGACAGGGAGACACTGAAGCTTTCTTT. It translates to CASSPRQGDTEAFF. The variable domain in full, completed from reference TRBV9 and TRBJ1-1, reads DSGVTQTPKHLITATGQRVTLRCSPRSGDLSVYWYQQSLDQGLQFLIQYYNGEERAKGNILERFSAQQFPDLHSELNLSSLELGDSALYFCASSPRQGDTEAFFGQGTRLTVV.

The chain employs TRBV6-6 and TRBJ1-2; TRBD1 agrees at 7 bases. Germline V gene lookup returns CDR1 MNHNY and CDR2 SVGAGI (reference sequence). The CDR3 totals 15 residues. Trimming cost V 7 bases and J 0 bases; bases outside gene matches: 8. CDR3: CASTRTGTANYGYTF. CDR3 sequence (DNA): TGTGCCAGCACTAGGACCGGGACAGCTAACTATGGCTACACCTTC.

CDR3 coding DNA: TGTGCCAGCCAAACAACGGGAGGTTCCTACAATGAGCAGTTCTTC. Encoded protein: CASQTTGGSYNEQFF. This chain uses TRBV28 with TRBJ2-1, with TRBD2 identical over 7 bases. This CDR3 spans 15 amino acids. Germline trimming cut 8 bases from V and 1 base from J; bases unmatched to any gene: 8. The germline V gene encodes CDR1 MDHEN and CDR2 SYDVKM. The full variable domain, rest sourced from reference TRBV28 and TRBJ2-1, is DVKVTQSSRYLVKRTGEKVFLECVQDMDHENMFWYRQDPGLGLRLIYFSYDVKMKEKGDIPEGYSVSREKKERFSLILESASTNQTSMYLCASQTTGGSYNEQFFGPGTRLTVL.

This clone appeared a few times. This chain links TRBV7-2 with TRBJ1-2; TRBD1 matches at 9 bases. V shed 5 bases, J shed 8 bases, and the junction held 6 bases outside the gene matches. Germline loops: CDR1 SGHTA, CDR2 FQGNSA. The CDR3 is made up of 13 amino acids. For the CDR3, the DNA is TGTGCCAGCAGCCCAAACAGGGGGCGAGGCTACACCTTC. Its translation is CASSPNRGRGYTF.

This rearrangement joins TRBV29-1 to TRBJ2-7, with D perhaps matching TRBD2 (6 bases). The CDR3 covers 11 residues. CDR1 is SQVTM, CDR2 ANQGSEA, per germline. Trimming left V 6 bases short and J 10 bases short, with 16 bases between. The CDR3 DNA reads as TGCAGCGTCTACCGGAGGGAGGTCCAGTACTTC. Translation gives CSVYRREVQYF.

The chain has TRBV28 and TRBJ2-3, with D unresolved. Per germline, CDR1 MDHEN and CDR2 SYDVKM. V lost 7 bases, J lost 2 bases, and 7 bases lay in between. The CDR3 sequence is 12 residues long. DNA for the CDR3: TGTGCCAGCAACATAAACACAGATACGCAGTATTTT. Translating it yields CASNINTDTQYF.

CDR3 nucleotide sequence: TGTGCCAGCAGCCGGGACGGAGCGAACACTGAAGCTTTCTTT. Its protein is CASSRDGANTEAFF. This chain connects TRBV6-6 to TRBJ1-1; TRBD1 is a possible D gene (5 bases). V gave up 6 bases and J gave up 1 base, with 12 bases separating them. The CDR3 is 14 residues long. The germline V gene has CDR1 MNHNY and CDR2 SVGAGI (reference sequence).